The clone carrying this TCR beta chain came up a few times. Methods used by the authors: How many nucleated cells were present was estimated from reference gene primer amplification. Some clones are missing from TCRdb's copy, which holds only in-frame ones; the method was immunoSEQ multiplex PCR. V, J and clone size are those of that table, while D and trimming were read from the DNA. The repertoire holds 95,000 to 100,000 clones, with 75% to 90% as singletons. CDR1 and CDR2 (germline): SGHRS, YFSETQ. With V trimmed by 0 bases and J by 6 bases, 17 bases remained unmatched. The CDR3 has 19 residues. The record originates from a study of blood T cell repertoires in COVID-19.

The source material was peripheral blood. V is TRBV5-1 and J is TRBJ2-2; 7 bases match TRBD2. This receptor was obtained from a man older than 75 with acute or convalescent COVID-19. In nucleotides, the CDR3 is TGCGCCAGCAGCTTGGTGGTGTTGTCTAGCGGTAAAGTTCCCGGGGAGCTGTTTTTT. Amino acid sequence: CASSLVVLSSGKVPGELFF.